Listed here is a single TCR beta chain. Trimming left V 3 bases short and J 0 bases short, with 13 bases between. The CDR3 has 16 amino acids. CDR1 KGHSH and CDR2 LQKENI come from the germline V gene. Authors' data handling: Amplification from reference gene primers served as the basis for estimated nucleated cell counts. The assay was immunoSEQ multiplex PCR, and TCRdb's table has in-frame clones only and misses some. V and J calls and clone size are as listed in that table; D and trimming were resolved from the DNA. Among over 85,000 clones listed, 84% were seen once. The entry originates in a study of blood T cell repertoires in COVID-19. Overall study context: Acute-phase and convalescent COVID-19 samples originated in the United States, Italy and Spain. Nucleic acid was either cDNA or gDNA, and it came from T cells, B-cell-depleted T cells, or PBMCs.

The rearrangement links TRBV18 to TRBJ2-3, with D unresolved. This TCR derives from a man aged 35-49 years with active or convalescent COVID-19. Sample: peripheral blood. The CDR3 bases are TGTGCCAGCTCACCTTCCAGGCACTTGAGCACAGATACGCAGTATTTT. Protein sequence: CASSPSRHLSTDTQYF. Drawing the rest from reference TRBV18 and TRBJ2-3, the complete variable domain is NAGVMQNPRHLVRRRGQEARLRCSPMKGHSHVYWYRQLPEEGLKFMVYLQKENIIDESGMPKERFSAEFPKEGPSILRIQQVVRGDSAAYFCASSPSRHLSTDTQYFGPGTRLTVL.